This note documents a single TCR beta chain sequence. This clonotype came up many times. The antigen it recognizes is unknown. Per-base quality was not reported, and no clone a single base away is much larger than it. The data stem from a study of T cells after yellow fever vaccination (dated by TCRdb to about 2019). Study-level background: The SMART-Seq v4 Ultra Low Input RNA kit was used to prepare libraries from fractions with low cell numbers. To track T-cell clones before and after primary and booster YFV17D yellow fever vaccination, bulk TCR alpha and beta repertoires were sequenced longitudinally. Two healthy male donors made up the cohort, one aged 18 to 29 years and the other aged 30 to 40 years. Blood was collected at multiple timepoints before and after primary and secondary immunization, and bulk PBMC replicates and cell subsets were isolated.

According to the study, the label for this sample's treatment or condition signals: live attenuated yellow fever vaccine strain. PBMCs were isolated from peripheral blood using a standard Ficoll-Paque protocol. Dynabeads CD4 and CD8 positive selection kits were used to isolate CD4 and CD8 T-cell fractions. TriZol was used to extract RNA from bulk PBMCs, from CD4 and CD8 fractions, and from dextramer-positive and dextramer-negative fractions. The junction carries 15 bases between V and J, which are trimmed by 0 bases and 1 base respectively. Sequences SGDLS (CDR1) and YYNGEE (CDR2) are obtained from the germline V gene. The CDR3 numbers 17 residues from cysteine through phenylalanine. Here the CDR3 DNA is all that survives: 51 bases in frame from base 1. The sequencing machine was an Illumina NovaSeq 6000. TCR cDNA was synthesized by 5'RACE template switching, through which a universal primer site and unique molecular identifiers were introduced. Priming for cDNA synthesis came from both the TCR alpha and TCR beta constant segments. Libraries were amplified in two PCR steps, with sample barcodes and sequencing adapters added in the second step. Sequencing of the libraries was done on either Illumina HiSeq 2500 (2x100 bp) or NovaSeq (2x150 bp). The paper's data handling went like this. MIGEC was used to demultiplex reads and collapse the reads into UMI consensus sequences, and MiXCR was used for V(D)J alignment. Vaccine-responding clonotypes were identified with edgeR using replicate PBMC samples, with FDR below 0.01 and a log2 fold change above 5 up to day 15 being required. Each bulk clonotype received a CD4 or CD8 identity based on whether the sequenced CD4 or CD8 repertoire contained that clonotype at higher abundance. TCRdb redid the processing of the public reads, applying fastp at Q25 and MiXCR, and retained in-frame beta chains. Under each unique CDR3 protein, matching rows form one entry showing the most common genes and DNA. What appears here as the V and J calls and clone size reflects TCRdb's work, not the paper's. This sample holds about 220,000 distinct CDR3 sequences; roughly 3.3% were observed only once. The ten biggest clones cover around 3.2% of the sample.

The research as a whole found: A small share of clonotypes was detected in both CD4 and CD8 compartments, with the overlap likely arising from convergent recombination. The secondary T-cell response was weaker than the primary response but faster, peaking on day 5 instead of day 15. After the booster, most of the clones that had expanded following primary vaccination were detected again (96% of CD4 and roughly 90% of CD8), which suggests that memory was broadly maintained. Because only two donors were included in the study, the extent to which the findings can be generalized is limited. Because abundant contaminating clonotypes from the bulk population could be contained in FACS-sorted repertoires, computational filtering was required.

This sample comprised CD4+ T cells sorted from PBMCs, obtained 10 days after the yellow fever booster vaccination. This sequence uses TRBV9 and TRBJ2-3, with the D gene call left open. The source is a man younger than 35 who received the YFV17D yellow fever vaccine. The encoded CDR3 is CASSVANSYFRTDTQYF. The DNA reads as follows: TGTGCCAGCAGCGTAGCTAACAGTTACTTCCGCACAGATACGCAGTATTTT.